This TCR beta chain stems from a study of regulatory T cells in long-lasting Graves disease. Study-wide context: Antithyroid drug use was under 3 months in newly diagnosed Graves' patients. Points from the study as a whole: It was in persistent disease that TRBV28, TRBJ1-2 and TRBJ2-5 were favored.

This clonotype was detected only a few times. Its antigen is still unknown. Time point reported: newly diagnosed GD, antithyroid drugs for less than 3 months. Scientists built the TCR library using RNA that was extracted from PBMCs. V was shortened by 2 bases and J by 0 bases, with 17 bases between the two germline ends. The CDR3 consists of 16 residues. From germline, CDR1 is DFQATT and CDR2 SNEGSKA (reference sequence). Arm-PCR of CDR3 regions and iRepertoire HTBI primers were used to build TCR beta libraries. Each CDR3 protein gets one entry after TCRdb re-called the multiplex PCR reads with MiXCR. The repertoire holds about 460,000 distinct CDR3 sequences, with about 14% as singletons. A further study also used this sample, focusing on T cells in Graves' hyperthyroidism and ophthalmopathy. That paper states: Most expanded thyroid clonotypes above 0.001 recurred in blood.

This clonotype was sampled from a woman aged 50 to 65 with Graves disease. The chain combines TRBV20-1 with TRBJ2-7; D is undetermined. Material: peripheral blood mononuclear cells (PBMCs), obtained at new diagnosis, from a patient treated with antithyroid drugs. The chain's CDR3 is CSARPVLSVLSYEQYF. CDR3 DNA: TGCAGTGCTAGACCCGTACTAAGCGTACTCTCCTACGAGCAGTACTTC.